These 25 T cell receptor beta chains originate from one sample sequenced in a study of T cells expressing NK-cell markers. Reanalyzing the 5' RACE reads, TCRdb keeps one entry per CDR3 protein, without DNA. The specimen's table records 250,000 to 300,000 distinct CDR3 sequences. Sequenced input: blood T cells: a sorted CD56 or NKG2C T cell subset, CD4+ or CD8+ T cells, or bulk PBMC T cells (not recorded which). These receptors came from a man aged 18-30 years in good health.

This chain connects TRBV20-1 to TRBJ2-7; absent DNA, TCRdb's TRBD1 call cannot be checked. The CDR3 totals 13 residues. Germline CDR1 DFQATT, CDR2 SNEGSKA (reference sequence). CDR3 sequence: CSARDRGLTEQYF.

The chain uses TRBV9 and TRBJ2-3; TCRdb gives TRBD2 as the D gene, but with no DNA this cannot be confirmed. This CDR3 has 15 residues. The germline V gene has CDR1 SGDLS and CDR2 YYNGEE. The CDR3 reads CASSGTSGSIDTQYF.

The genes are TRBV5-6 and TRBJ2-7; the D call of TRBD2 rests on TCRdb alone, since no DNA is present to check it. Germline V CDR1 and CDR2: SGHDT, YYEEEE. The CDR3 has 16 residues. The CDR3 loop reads CASSLRLAGGPYEQYF. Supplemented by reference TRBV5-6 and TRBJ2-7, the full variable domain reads DAGVTQSPTHLIKTRGQQVTLRCSPKSGHDTVSWYQQALGQGPQFIFQYYEEEERQRGNFPDRFSGHQFPNYSSELNVNALLLGDSALYLCASSLRLAGGPYEQYFGPGTRLTVT.

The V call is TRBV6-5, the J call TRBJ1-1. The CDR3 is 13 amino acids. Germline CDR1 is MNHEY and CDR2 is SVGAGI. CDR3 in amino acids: CASSSQQRTEAFF.

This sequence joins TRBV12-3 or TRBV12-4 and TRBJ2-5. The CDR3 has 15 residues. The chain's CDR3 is CASSLGDTEGETQYF.

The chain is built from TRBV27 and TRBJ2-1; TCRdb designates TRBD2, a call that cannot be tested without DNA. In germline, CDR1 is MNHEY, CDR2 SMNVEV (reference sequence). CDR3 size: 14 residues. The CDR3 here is CATRTSVSYNEQFF.

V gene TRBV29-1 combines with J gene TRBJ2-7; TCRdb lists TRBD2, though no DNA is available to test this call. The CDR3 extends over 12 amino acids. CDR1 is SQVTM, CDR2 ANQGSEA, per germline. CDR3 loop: CSVVEGVDEQYF.

CDR3 sequence: CASSSRRDNSNQPQHF. J is TRBJ1-5 and V is TRBV7-8; TCRdb proposes TRBD1, but this gene call is untestable without DNA. Per the germline V gene, CDR1 is SGHVS and CDR2 is FQNEAQ. The CDR3 has 16 residues.

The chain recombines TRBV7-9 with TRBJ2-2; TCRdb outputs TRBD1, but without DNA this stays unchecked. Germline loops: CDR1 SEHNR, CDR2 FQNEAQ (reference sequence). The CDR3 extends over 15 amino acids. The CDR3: CASSVAGGSSGELFF.

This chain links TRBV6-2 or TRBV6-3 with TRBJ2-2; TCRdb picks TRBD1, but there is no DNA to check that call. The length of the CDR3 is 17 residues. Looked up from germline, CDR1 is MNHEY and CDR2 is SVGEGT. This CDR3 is CASSYNPLWGEDGELFF.

The CDR3 region is CASSLDGPPYEQYF. This chain joins TRBV5-1 and TRBJ2-7. The CDR3 covers 14 residues. Germline CDR1 reads SGHRS; CDR2 reads YFSETQ.

The CDR3 region is CASSFGLDRAGNTIYF. The V and J genes are TRBV5-1 and TRBJ1-3; TCRdb outputs TRBD1, but without DNA this stays unchecked. This CDR3 has 16 residues. Germline CDR1 SGHRS, CDR2 YFSETQ.

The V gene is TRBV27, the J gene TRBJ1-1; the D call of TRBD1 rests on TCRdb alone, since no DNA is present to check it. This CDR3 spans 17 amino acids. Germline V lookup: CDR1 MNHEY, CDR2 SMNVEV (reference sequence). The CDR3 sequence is CASGPRGQSNLNTEAFF.

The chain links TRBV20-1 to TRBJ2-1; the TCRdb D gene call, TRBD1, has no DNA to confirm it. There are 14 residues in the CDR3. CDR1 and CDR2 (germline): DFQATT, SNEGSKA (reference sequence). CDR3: CSATLGRGHNEQFF.

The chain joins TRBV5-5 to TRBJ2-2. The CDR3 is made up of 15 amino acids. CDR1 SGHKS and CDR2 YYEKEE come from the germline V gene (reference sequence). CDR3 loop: CASSLAPINTGELFF.

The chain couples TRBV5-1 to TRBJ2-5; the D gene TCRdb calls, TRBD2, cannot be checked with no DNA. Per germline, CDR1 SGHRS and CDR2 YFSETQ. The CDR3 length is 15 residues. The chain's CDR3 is CASSLFRETQETQYF.

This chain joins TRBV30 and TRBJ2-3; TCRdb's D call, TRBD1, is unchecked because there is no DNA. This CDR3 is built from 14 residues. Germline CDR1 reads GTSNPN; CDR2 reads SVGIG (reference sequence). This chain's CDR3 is CAWSVGQSTDTQYF.

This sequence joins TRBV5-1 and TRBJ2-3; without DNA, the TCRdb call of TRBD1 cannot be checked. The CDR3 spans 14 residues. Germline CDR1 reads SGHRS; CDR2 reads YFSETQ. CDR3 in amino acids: CASASRDRTDTQYF.

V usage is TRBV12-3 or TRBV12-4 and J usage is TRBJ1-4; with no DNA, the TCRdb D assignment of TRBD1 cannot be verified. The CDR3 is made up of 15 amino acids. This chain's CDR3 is CASSDTGKQIEKLFF.

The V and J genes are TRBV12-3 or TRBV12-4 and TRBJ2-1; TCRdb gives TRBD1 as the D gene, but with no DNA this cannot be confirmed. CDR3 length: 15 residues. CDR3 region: CASSLRPKGNNEQFF.

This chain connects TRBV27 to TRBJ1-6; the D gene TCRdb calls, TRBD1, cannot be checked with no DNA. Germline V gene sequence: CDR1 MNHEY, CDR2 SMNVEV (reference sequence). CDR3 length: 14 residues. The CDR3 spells CASSFVGENSPLHF.

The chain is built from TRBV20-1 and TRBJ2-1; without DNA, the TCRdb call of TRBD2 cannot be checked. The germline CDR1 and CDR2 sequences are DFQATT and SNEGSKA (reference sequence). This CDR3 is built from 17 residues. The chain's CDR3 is CSARDIGSSSSYNEQFF.

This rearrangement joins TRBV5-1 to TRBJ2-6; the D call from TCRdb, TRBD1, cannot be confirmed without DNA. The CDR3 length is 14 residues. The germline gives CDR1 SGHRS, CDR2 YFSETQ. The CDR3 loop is CATTRGSGANVLTF.

The CDR3 reads CASSTGLAGVSGAKNIQYF. This chain joins TRBV21-1 and TRBJ2-4; TCRdb lists TRBD2, though no DNA is available to test this call. TRBV21-1 is a pseudogene locus. CDR3 size: 19 residues.

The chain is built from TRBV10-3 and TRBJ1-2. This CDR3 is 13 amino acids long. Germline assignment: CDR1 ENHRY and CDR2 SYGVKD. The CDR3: CAISEGSDYGYTF.